This T cell receptor (beta chain) was sequenced in a study of T cells in Graves' hyperthyroidism and ophthalmopathy. Study results and caveats: For ophthalmopathy, model prediction preceded onset by a median about 6.2 months. In the analysis, a 13 V-J model separated ophthalmopathy from stable hyperthyroidism.

Turning to this clonotype: No antigen is known for it. Germline and junction disagree at one end, which may indicate a read error.

Amplification of TCR beta CDR3 regions was performed using RNA transcripts as template. HTBI primers were the set used in a first-round RT-PCR of the TCR CDR3. TCRdb fed the multiplex PCR reads into MiXCR, producing one record per CDR3 protein. Among 96,000 or so distinct CDR3 sequences, about 51% were seen once, and the ten largest hold roughly 26%. Diagnoses were made from clinical symptoms, serum measures (thyroxine and TRAb), thyroid ultrasound and orbital computed tomography. Material: blood. The source of this sequence is a woman in her forties with Graves' hyperthyroidism.

The CDR3 DNA reads TGTGCCGGCAGCCCAGTGTACGGGGAAACCCAGCACTTC. Its translation: CAGSPVYGETQHF. This chain links TRBV7-3 with TRBJ2-5; D possibly corresponds to TRBD2 (5 bases). This CDR3 has 13 residues. CDR1 is SGHTA, CDR2 FQGTGA, per germline. The full variable domain, with the rest looked up from reference TRBV7-3 and TRBJ2-5, is GAGVSQTPSNKVTEKGKYVELRCDPISGHTALYWYRQSLGQGPEFLIYFQGTGAADDSGLPNDRFFAVRPEGSVSTLKIQRTERGDSAVYLCAGSPVYGETQHFGPGTRLLVL.